Listed below are T cell receptor beta chains from one sample, sequenced in a study of early T cells in non-severe SARS-CoV-2 infection. MiXCR, run by TCRdb on the 5' RACE reads, gives a single entry per CDR3 protein. The data hold 46,000 or so distinct CDR3 sequences, with roughly 4% observed a single time. The sample consisted of whole blood. All receptors come from an adult who was a healthcare worker with PCR-confirmed SARS-CoV-2 infection or an uninfected control (not recorded which). CDR3s include the opening cysteine and the closing phenylalanine or tryptophan. Each record gives: J gene, V gene, clone size, D gene, CDR3 DNA, CDR3 protein. A D gene is named only where the DNA matches it firmly. Only some rows state a clone size, as once, few, many or a class for expanded clones.

j_gene: TRBJ2-3
v_gene: TRBV7-2
abundance: many
d_gene: TRBD2
CDR3nt: TGTGCCAGCAGCTTAGCTGGAAGCGGGAGGATCGCAGATACGCAGTATTTT
CDR3aa: CASSLAGSGRIADTQYF

j_gene: TRBJ1-1
v_gene: TRBV5-1
abundance: many
d_gene: TRBD1
CDR3nt: TGCGCCAGCAGCTTGGAGGGGGCGCACACTGAAGCTTTCTTT
CDR3aa: CASSLEGAHTEAFF

j_gene: TRBJ2-1
v_gene: TRBV20-1
abundance: many
d_gene: TRBD1
CDR3nt: TGCAGTGCTAGAGATCCCGGGACAGAGACCAATGAGCAGTTCTTC
CDR3aa: CSARDPGTETNEQFF

j_gene: TRBJ2-7
v_gene: TRBV12-5
abundance: many
d_gene: NA
CDR3nt: TGTGCTAGTGGTTTGGCACAACAGGGCCTCTCCTACGAGCAGTACTTC
CDR3aa: CASGLAQQGLSYEQYF

j_gene: TRBJ2-5
v_gene: TRBV7-2
abundance: few
d_gene: NA
CDR3nt: TGTGCCAGCATTCCCGAACATTCGCAAGAGACCCAGTACTTC
CDR3aa: CASIPEHSQETQYF

j_gene: TRBJ1-6
v_gene: TRBV20-1
abundance: few
d_gene: NA
CDR3nt: TGCAGTGCCCAGAGGCAGGGTCCGTTTTCACCCCTCCACTTT
CDR3aa: CSAQRQGPFSPLHF

j_gene: TRBJ2-3
v_gene: TRBV10-3
abundance: many
d_gene: NA
CDR3nt: TGTGCCATCAGTGGGGCGGGGATTCTGGATACGCAGTATTTT
CDR3aa: CAISGAGILDTQYF

j_gene: TRBJ1-2
v_gene: TRBV12-2
abundance: many
d_gene: NA
CDR3nt: TGTGCAAGTCGCTCAACCCCGAGGGCTTTAAATGGCTACACCTTC
CDR3aa: CASRSTPRALNGYTF

j_gene: TRBJ1-2
v_gene: TRBV6-5
abundance: many
d_gene: TRBD1
CDR3nt: TGTGCCAGCAGTTATGAACAGGGGCCCTATGGCTACACCTTC
CDR3aa: CASSYEQGPYGYTF

j_gene: TRBJ2-7
v_gene: TRBV5-5
abundance: NA
d_gene: NA
CDR3nt: TGTGCCAGCAGCTTGGTTTTTCCGGGGAGCTACGAGCAGTACTTC
CDR3aa: CASSLVFPGSYEQYF

j_gene: TRBJ2-7
v_gene: TRBV7-6
abundance: NA
d_gene: TRBD2
CDR3nt: TGTGCCAGCAGCTTAGCGGCGGGAGCCTTTTCCTCCTACGAGCAGTACTTC
CDR3aa: CASSLAAGAFSSYEQYF

j_gene: TRBJ2-7
v_gene: TRBV18
abundance: many
d_gene: TRBD2
CDR3nt: TGTGCCAGCTCCGCGGCGAGCGGGGGGTGGTACGAGCAGTACTTC
CDR3aa: CASSAASGGWYEQYF

j_gene: TRBJ2-1
v_gene: TRBV20-1
abundance: NA
d_gene: NA
CDR3nt: TGCAGTGCTATCAGACCAGCCAAGGTTTACAATGAGCAGTTCTTC
CDR3aa: CSAIRPAKVYNEQFF

j_gene: TRBJ1-1
v_gene: TRBV5-1
abundance: few
d_gene: NA
CDR3nt: TGCGCCAGCAGCTCCGTGGGGGACTTGAACACTGAAGCTTTCTTT
CDR3aa: CASSSVGDLNTEAFF

j_gene: TRBJ2-5
v_gene: TRBV12-3/TRBV12-4
abundance: few
d_gene: TRBD2
CDR3nt: TGTGCCAGCAGCCTCAGCGGGGGCAAGACCCAGTACTTC
CDR3aa: CASSLSGGKTQYF

j_gene: TRBJ1-1
v_gene: TRBV29-1
abundance: NA
d_gene: NA
CDR3nt: TGCAGCGTTGTTGAGCAGAACACTGAAGCTTTCTTT
CDR3aa: CSVVEQNTEAFF

j_gene: TRBJ2-3
v_gene: TRBV7-3
abundance: many
d_gene: NA
CDR3nt: TGTGCCAGCAGCTTAACTCTCCTGGAACCAGATACGCAGTATTTT
CDR3aa: CASSLTLLEPDTQYF

j_gene: TRBJ2-7
v_gene: TRBV7-6
abundance: many
d_gene: NA
CDR3nt: TGTGCCAGCGCTGACGGGCACGAGCAGTACTTC
CDR3aa: CASADGHEQYF

j_gene: TRBJ1-1
v_gene: TRBV5-1
abundance: few
d_gene: TRBD1
CDR3nt: TGCGCCAGCAGCTTGGGACAGGGCTCTGAAGCTTTCTTT
CDR3aa: CASSLGQGSEAFF

j_gene: TRBJ2-3
v_gene: TRBV18
abundance: many
d_gene: TRBD2
CDR3nt: TGTGCCAGCTCACAGACTAGCGGGAGAGTCACAGATACGCAGTATTTT
CDR3aa: CASSQTSGRVTDTQYF

j_gene: TRBJ1-1
v_gene: TRBV20-1
abundance: many
d_gene: NA
CDR3nt: TGCAGTGCTCCGCTGAGACGGGGAAGGAACACTGAAGCTTTCTTT
CDR3aa: CSAPLRRGRNTEAFF

j_gene: TRBJ2-7
v_gene: TRBV2
abundance: NA
d_gene: TRBD2
CDR3nt: TGTGCCAGCAACCGACTAGCGGGACCCAACGAGCAGTACTTC
CDR3aa: CASNRLAGPNEQYF

j_gene: TRBJ1-6
v_gene: TRBV7-9
abundance: many
d_gene: TRBD1
CDR3nt: TGTGCCAGCAGCCCGTCGGCCGGGACAGGCAAATCACCCCTCCACTTT
CDR3aa: CASSPSAGTGKSPLHF

j_gene: TRBJ2-7
v_gene: TRBV2
abundance: many
d_gene: NA
CDR3nt: TGTGCCAGCAGTGAAGTGTCGGCCTACGAGCAGTACTTC
CDR3aa: CASSEVSAYEQYF

j_gene: TRBJ1-5
v_gene: TRBV2
abundance: many
d_gene: TRBD1
CDR3nt: TGTGCCAGCAGCCCAGGGACAGGGAGTAGTGCTCAGCCCCAGCATTTT
CDR3aa: CASSPGTGSSAQPQHF

j_gene: TRBJ1-4
v_gene: TRBV15
abundance: many
d_gene: NA
CDR3nt: TGTGCCACCAGCAGAGATTGGTCTAATGAAAAACTGTTTTTT
CDR3aa: CATSRDWSNEKLFF

j_gene: TRBJ2-4
v_gene: TRBV5-1
abundance: NA
d_gene: TRBD1
CDR3nt: TGCGCCAGCAGCTTGGCCGGACAGGAGAAAAACATTCAGTACTTC
CDR3aa: CASSLAGQEKNIQYF

j_gene: TRBJ2-3
v_gene: TRBV29-1
abundance: many
d_gene: NA
CDR3nt: TGCAGCGTGTGGTCCAGCACAGATACGCAGTATTTT
CDR3aa: CSVWSSTDTQYF

j_gene: TRBJ1-2
v_gene: TRBV3-1
abundance: many
d_gene: NA
CDR3nt: TGTGCCAGCAGACAGGGCTTACTTGACTATGGCTACACCTTC
CDR3aa: CASRQGLLDYGYTF

j_gene: TRBJ2-2
v_gene: TRBV3-1
abundance: NA
d_gene: TRBD2
CDR3nt: TGTGCCAGCAGCAGAAAGACTAGCGGAGAGAACACCGGGGAGCTGTTTTTT
CDR3aa: CASSRKTSGENTGELFF

j_gene: TRBJ1-2
v_gene: TRBV11-2
abundance: many
d_gene: NA
CDR3nt: TGTGCCAGCAGCTCCAAAGGCACGGCAAACTATGGCTACACCTTC
CDR3aa: CASSSKGTANYGYTF

j_gene: TRBJ2-1
v_gene: TRBV10-3
abundance: many
d_gene: TRBD1
CDR3nt: TGTGCCATCAGTGAGAGGGACAGTGAGCAGTTCTTC
CDR3aa: CAISERDSEQFF

j_gene: TRBJ2-7
v_gene: TRBV12-3/TRBV12-4
abundance: many
d_gene: NA
CDR3nt: TGTGCCAGCAGTCCCGGGAACTCCGACGGCTACGAGCAGTACTTC
CDR3aa: CASSPGNSDGYEQYF

j_gene: TRBJ2-7
v_gene: TRBV12-5
abundance: NA
d_gene: TRBD1
CDR3nt: TGTGCTAGTGGTTTCGTCGGGACAGGGTATCGCGAGCAGTACTTC
CDR3aa: CASGFVGTGYREQYF

j_gene: TRBJ2-1
v_gene: TRBV6-5
abundance: many
d_gene: NA
CDR3nt: TGTGCCAGCAGTTACGGGAGCTCCTACAATGAGCAGTTCTTC
CDR3aa: CASSYGSSYNEQFF

j_gene: TRBJ2-5
v_gene: TRBV5-1
abundance: NA
d_gene: TRBD2
CDR3nt: TGCGCCAGCAGCTTGGGACGGGAGGAGGGAGAGACCCAGTACTTC
CDR3aa: CASSLGREEGETQYF

j_gene: TRBJ2-1
v_gene: TRBV7-9
abundance: few
d_gene: NA
CDR3nt: TGTGCCAGCAGGTCGAACCGGGACCACCTCTACAATGAGCAGTTCTTC
CDR3aa: CASRSNRDHLYNEQFF

j_gene: TRBJ2-3
v_gene: TRBV4-1
abundance: many
d_gene: NA
CDR3nt: TGCGCCAGCAGCCAAGACACTAGGTGGGGCACAGATACGCAGTATTTT
CDR3aa: CASSQDTRWGTDTQYF

j_gene: TRBJ2-7
v_gene: TRBV6-1
abundance: many
d_gene: NA
CDR3nt: TGTGCCAGCTCAAGGACCTACGAGCAGTACTTC
CDR3aa: CASSRTYEQYF

j_gene: TRBJ1-1
v_gene: TRBV5-4
abundance: many
d_gene: NA
CDR3nt: TGTGCCAGCAGCCCGGGTCGCTTT
CDR3aa: CASSPGRF

j_gene: TRBJ1-3
v_gene: TRBV29-1
abundance: many
d_gene: NA
CDR3nt: TGCAGCGTTGACAGCTCCTCTGGAAACACCATATATTTT
CDR3aa: CSVDSSSGNTIYF

j_gene: TRBJ2-1
v_gene: TRBV7-2
abundance: many
d_gene: NA
CDR3nt: TGTGCCAGCAGCCCATGGGCCCTTGGCGGTGAGCAGTTCTTC
CDR3aa: CASSPWALGGEQFF

j_gene: TRBJ1-6
v_gene: TRBV21-1
abundance: many
d_gene: NA
CDR3nt: TGTGCCAGCAGCAAAGCCGGGACCTATAATTCACCCCTCCACTTT
CDR3aa: CASSKAGTYNSPLHF

j_gene: TRBJ2-3
v_gene: TRBV28
abundance: many
d_gene: NA
CDR3nt: TGTGCCAGCAGTACGGGGGGCCCGAGCACAGATACGCAGTATTTT
CDR3aa: CASSTGGPSTDTQYF

j_gene: TRBJ1-1
v_gene: TRBV6-2/TRBV6-3
abundance: many
d_gene: NA
CDR3nt: TGTGCCAGCAGTCCGGGCAGGGACACTGAAGCTTTCTTT
CDR3aa: CASSPGRDTEAFF

j_gene: TRBJ2-2
v_gene: TRBV4-1
abundance: NA
d_gene: NA
CDR3nt: TGCGCCAGCAGCCATATCCTCACCGGGGAGCTGTTTTTT
CDR3aa: CASSHILTGELFF

j_gene: TRBJ2-5
v_gene: TRBV7-9
abundance: many
d_gene: TRBD2
CDR3nt: TGTGCCAGCATCTTTAGCGGGATGGAAAAGACCCAGTACTTC
CDR3aa: CASIFSGMEKTQYF

j_gene: TRBJ2-3
v_gene: TRBV6-5
abundance: few
d_gene: NA
CDR3nt: TGTGCCAGCAGTTACCAGGTTACAGGGGATACGCAGTATTTT
CDR3aa: CASSYQVTGDTQYF

j_gene: TRBJ2-7
v_gene: TRBV10-3
abundance: NA
d_gene: NA
CDR3nt: TGTGCCATCAGTGAGTCAGTCGCCCGGGCCCAGGGTAGGGAAGCTTACGAGCAGTACTTC
CDR3aa: CAISESVARAQGREAYEQYF

j_gene: TRBJ2-7
v_gene: TRBV7-2
abundance: many
d_gene: TRBD2
CDR3nt: TGTGCCAGCAGCCGAAGCGGGAGATCAAACGAGCAGTACTTC
CDR3aa: CASSRSGRSNEQYF

j_gene: TRBJ2-1
v_gene: TRBV7-9
abundance: few
d_gene: NA
CDR3nt: TGTGCCAGCAGCTCCTCCTACCGGGACACCTACAATGAGCAGTTCTTC
CDR3aa: CASSSSYRDTYNEQFF

j_gene: TRBJ2-2
v_gene: TRBV7-8
abundance: many
d_gene: NA
CDR3nt: TGTGCCAGCAGCAGAAAGAACACCGGGGAGCTGTTTTTT
CDR3aa: CASSRKNTGELFF

j_gene: TRBJ2-1
v_gene: TRBV7-2
abundance: many
d_gene: TRBD2
CDR3nt: TGTGCCAGCAGCTGGACTAGCGGATACAATGAGCAGTTCTTC
CDR3aa: CASSWTSGYNEQFF

j_gene: TRBJ1-4
v_gene: TRBV3-1
abundance: NA
d_gene: NA
CDR3nt: TGTGCCAGCAGCCAAGGGGGGAGAGAAAAACTGTTTTTT
CDR3aa: CASSQGGREKLFF

j_gene: TRBJ1-1
v_gene: TRBV5-1
abundance: many
d_gene: NA
CDR3nt: TGCGCCAGCAGATCATCCCTAGAAGTAGCTTTCTTT
CDR3aa: CASRSSLEVAFF